This is a list of T cell receptor beta chains from one sample in a study of prognosis after radiotherapy for stage I lung cancer. TCRdb redid the calling of the multiplex PCR reads with MiXCR, one entry per CDR3 protein. Here the sample spans 25,000 to 35,000 distinct CDR3 sequences, approximately 44% being singletons. The sequencing here drew on PBMCs, taken before or after stereotactic body radiation therapy (not recorded which). These receptors originate from a donor aged 50 or older with non-small cell lung cancer. Each CDR3 is given with its conserved first and last residue. A D gene is named only where the DNA matches it firmly. Some rows have no size entry. The others give once, few or many, or a class for an expanded clone.

d_call,v_call,clone_size,j_call,cdr3_nt,cdr3_aa
NA,TRBV11-2,NA,TRBJ1-2,TGTGCCAGCAGCTTAGGTCGGGACTTCGGAGGCTACACCTTC,CASSLGRDFGGYTF
NA,TRBV6-1,many,TRBJ1-1,TGTGCCAGCGGCCTTCTACGGAACACTGAAGCTTTCTTT,CASGLLRNTEAFF
TRBD1,TRBV25-1,many,TRBJ2-7,TGTGCCAGCAGTGAAAGGACAGGGACCTACGAGCAGTACTTC,CASSERTGTYEQYF
NA,TRBV11-1,NA,TRBJ1-1,TGTGCCAGCAGCTTAGCAACAGGGAGAGAAGCTTTCTTT,CASSLATGREAFF
NA,TRBV4-3,many,TRBJ1-4,TGCGCCAGCAGCCAATCGCAAGGGGATGGTGAAAAACTGTTTTTT,CASSQSQGDGEKLFF
NA,TRBV20-1,NA,TRBJ1-5,TGCAGTGCTAGAGGCCTCGAACTTTATAGCAATCAGCCCCAGCATTTT,CSARGLELYSNQPQHF
NA,TRBV15,NA,TRBJ2-3,TGTGCCACCAGCAAGAATGGGGGTAGCACAGATACGCAGTATTTT,CATSKNGGSTDTQYF
TRBD1,TRBV15,many,TRBJ2-5,TGTGCCACCAGCAGAAACCCGACAGGGCAGGAGACCCAGTACTTC,CATSRNPTGQETQYF
NA,TRBV5-4,many,TRBJ1-1,TGTGCCAGCAGCCTCCCGTTGCGCGCTGAAGCTTTCTTT,CASSLPLRAEAFF
NA,TRBV19,NA,TRBJ2-5,TGTGCCAGTACCCCGACAGAAACATTAGAGACCCAGTACTTC,CASTPTETLETQYF
TRBD2,TRBV5-4,many,TRBJ2-3,TGTGCCAGCAGCTTGGCGACGGGGGGACTCTCCACAGATACGCAGTATTTT,CASSLATGGLSTDTQYF
NA,TRBV9,many,TRBJ1-1,TGTGCCAGCAGCGTGGGGGCAGGACCCATGAACACTGAAGCTTTCTTT,CASSVGAGPMNTEAFF
NA,TRBV9,many,TRBJ1-2,TGTGCCAGCAGCGTAGGGACAGCCCTATTCTATGGCTACACCTTC,CASSVGTALFYGYTF
TRBD2,TRBV20-1,NA,TRBJ2-7,TGCAGTGCTCCTAGCGGGACTTCCTACGAGCAGTACTTC,CSAPSGTSYEQYF
NA,TRBV9,NA,TRBJ2-3,TGTGCCAGCAGCGTAGAAGCTAGAGGGAGAGAAGATACGCAGTATTTT,CASSVEARGREDTQYF
NA,TRBV6-4,NA,TRBJ2-1,TGTGCCAGCTCGGGTGTCTACAATGATCAGTTCTTC,CASSGVYNDQFF
NA,TRBV28,once,TRBJ2-1,TGTGCCAGCAGTTCCGGGGACGAGCAGTTCTTC,CASSSGDEQFF
TRBD2,TRBV10-3,many,TRBJ2-3,TGTGCCATCAGTGAAGGTAGCGGGAGCACAGATACGCAGTATTTT,CAISEGSGSTDTQYF
TRBD2,TRBV5-6,many,TRBJ2-5,TGTGCCAGCGGATCTTTTGAGAGCGCGGGGACTAAAGAGACCCAGTACTTC,CASGSFESAGTKETQYF
NA,TRBV5-6,NA,TRBJ2-3,TGTGCCCGCAGCTTGGCCGACAGCCTAGATACGCAGTATTTT,CARSLADSLDTQYF
NA,TRBV20-1,NA,TRBJ2-2,TGCAGTGCTAGAGATAACACCGGGGAGCTGTTTTTT,CSARDNTGELFF
NA,TRBV30,NA,TRBJ1-5,TGTGCCTGGAGTGGTGGAGGCACTAGCAATCAGCCCCAGCATTTT,CAWSGGGTSNQPQHF
TRBD2,TRBV4-1,many,TRBJ2-3,TGCGCCAGCAGCCAAGATATAGCGGGGGGAGTCACAGATACGCAGTATTTT,CASSQDIAGGVTDTQYF
NA,TRBV30,NA,TRBJ2-2,TGTGCCTGGAGTGTCCCAGGGGCGATGTCCGGGGAGCTGTTTTTT,CAWSVPGAMSGELFF
TRBD1,TRBV11-2,medium-sized,TRBJ2-2,TGTGCCACCGGACCGCAGAACAGGGGGCGGATGAACACCGGGGAGCTGTTTTTT,CATGPQNRGRMNTGELFF
NA,TRBV3-1,many,TRBJ1-1,TGTGCCAGCAGCCAAGGTCTCAGTATGAACACTGAAGCTTTCTTT,CASSQGLSMNTEAFF
NA,TRBV6-9,many,TRBJ2-6,TGTGCCAGCAGTTACAGAGGGCCTGGGGCCAACGTCCTGACTTTC,CASSYRGPGANVLTF
NA,TRBV5-4,NA,TRBJ2-3,TGTGCCAGAAGCTTCGGCGGGGTAGAAACAGATACGCAGTATTTT,CARSFGGVETDTQYF
NA,TRBV6-2/TRBV6-3,NA,TRBJ1-3,TGTACCAGCAGATTATCGACAGGACACACTGGAAACACCATATATTTT,CTSRLSTGHTGNTIYF
NA,TRBV20-1,NA,TRBJ1-1,TGCAGTGCTATAGAAATAGGCGTGAACACTGAATCTTTCTTT,CSAIEIGVNTESFF
NA,TRBV5-1,NA,TRBJ2-3,TGCGCCAGCATCCTACACAATATGCAGTATTTT,CASILHNMQYF
NA,TRBV5-6,many,TRBJ2-2,TGTGCCAGCAGCCTAGGGGGCGGGGAGCTGTTTTTT,CASSLGGGELFF
TRBD2,TRBV27,NA,TRBJ2-5,TGTGCCAGCAGTGCGACTAGCGGGAGGTGGGAGACCCAGTACTTC,CASSATSGRWETQYF
NA,TRBV6-9,medium-sized,TRBJ1-5,TGTGCCAGCAGTGATCCTACAGGCCACATGAGCAATCAGCCCCAGCATTTT,CASSDPTGHMSNQPQHF
TRBD1,TRBV5-5,many,TRBJ1-6,TGTGCCAGCAGCCGCGGGACAGGGTCTAGGTCCTATAATTCACCCCTCCACTTT,CASSRGTGSRSYNSPLHF
NA,TRBV6-1,NA,TRBJ1-1,TGTGACAGCAGTAACAGGGTAAACATTGAAGCTTTCTTT,CDSSNRVNIEAFF
TRBD2,TRBV20-1,few,TRBJ2-5,TGCAGTGCTAGAGATATTGGCGGGAGGATACAAGAGACCCAGTACTTC,CSARDIGGRIQETQYF
TRBD1,TRBV9,many,TRBJ2-1,TGTGCCAGCAGCGTTAAGGGACAGGGAAGCTACAATGAGCAGTTCTTC,CASSVKGQGSYNEQFF
NA,TRBV7-3,many,TRBJ2-5,TGTGCCAGCAGCCGGGGCTCCGGGGAGACCCAGTACTTC,CASSRGSGETQYF
TRBD2,TRBV28,medium-sized,TRBJ2-2,TGTGCCAGCAGCGGAAGCGGGAGGAACACCGGGGAGCTGTTTTTT,CASSGSGRNTGELFF
NA,TRBV3-1,few,TRBJ2-4,TGTGCCAGCAGCCAAGGATGGGGGGGGGCGGTTTACATTCAGTACTTC,CASSQGWGGAVYIQYF
TRBD2,TRBV6-2/TRBV6-3,many,TRBJ2-4,TGTGCCAGCAGTGAACAAGGGACTAGCGGGAGGGCCAAAAACATTCAGTACTTC,CASSEQGTSGRAKNIQYF
TRBD1,TRBV5-8,NA,TRBJ1-1,TGTGTCATCAGCCGGGGGACAGGGCGCACTGAAGCTTTCTTT,CVISRGTGRTEAFF
NA,TRBV6-2/TRBV6-3,NA,TRBJ2-5,TGTGCCAGCAGTTACTCAGCGTGGGCGTGGGAGACCCAGTACTTC,CASSYSAWAWETQYF
TRBD2,TRBV2,NA,TRBJ2-1,TGTTCCAGCATCATTGGTAGGCTAGCGGGACCCTACAATGAGCAGTTCTTC,CSSIIGRLAGPYNEQFF
NA,TRBV6-1,NA,TRBJ2-6,TGTGCCAGCAACAACGGACTGATCTCTGGGGCCAACGTCCTGACTTTC,CASNNGLISGANVLTF
NA,TRBV4-1,many,TRBJ2-1,TGCGCCAGCAGCCAAGTTGGCCTCCGGGGGACATACAATGAGCAGTTCTTC,CASSQVGLRGTYNEQFF